The TCR beta chain described here comes from a study of identical twins (dated by TCRdb to about 2016). Regarding the study in general: The study deep-sequenced TCR alpha and beta repertoires from monozygotic twins, unrelated adults of various ages and cord blood to test whether fetal clonotypes persist. To rule out contamination, replicate twin experiments were performed at different times with different library preparation protocols. Results and caveats for the whole study, not just this receptor: Fewer insertions were carried by abundant cord blood beta clonotypes, a similar but weaker trend appeared in young adult naive repertoires, and no such trend appeared in memory repertoires. Zero-insertion analyses could be partly confounded by invariant T cells such as MAIT and iNKT, although diverse VJ usage argued against such confounding for most clonotypes. Because the same donors could not be followed over many years, conclusions were based on cross-sectional statistical analysis. In beta out-of-frame sequences, excess twin sharing was weaker, because having fewer shared sequences lowered the signal-to-noise ratio. Compared with coincidental sharing between unrelated individuals, an excess of low generation-probability sequences was observed among out-of-frame TCR alpha sequences shared between twins. In monozygotic twins, out-of-frame TCR alpha sharing was systematically underestimated by recombination models, although the models agreed with sharing between unrelated individuals.

To prepare the library, 5' RACE was applied. Sequencing was performed on an Illumina HiSeq 2000. Template switching added a universal primer binding site, and the final cDNA carried a unique molecular identifier that allowed TCR cDNA molecules to be counted accurately. Specific primers in the conserved constant-segment region were used to synthesize first-strand cDNA for the TCR alpha and beta chains. To control for contamination, every cDNA library carried two barcodes: a SMART-Mk sample barcode plus Illumina barcodes. TruSeq adapter sequences along with Illumina sample barcodes were introduced in two successive PCR steps. The Illumina HiSeq platform was used with custom primers to sequence TCR alpha and beta cDNA libraries. Under the source paper's analysis protocol: MiGEC processed the raw reads to extract unique molecular identifiers, while MiXCR was used to determine the CDR3 positions. For each individual, recombination models were inferred using an EM algorithm with the repgenHMM and IGoR tools. Shared clonotype analysis was performed with the tcR package in R, normalizing sharing by the product of cloneset sizes. To study raw recombination free of thymic and clonal selection effects, out-of-frame nonproductive sequences were analyzed. TCRdb itself trimmed the public reads at Q25 with fastp, ran MiXCR and retained productive beta chains. One record per CDR3 amino acid sequence lists the most common genes and DNA. These V and J calls rely on TCRdb rather than the paper's analysis. For this sample there are 500,000 to 700,000 distinct CDR3 sequences; about 7.6% appear just once. Around 1.6% of the sample rests with the top ten.

This clonotype was counted a few times. Its antigen remains unidentified. There are no base qualities to consult, and no much larger clone falls within one base. Every donor was a healthy Caucasian. Three pairs of female monozygotic twins, all aged about 18 to 30 years, made up the twin cohort. The RNA used for TCR libraries was isolated from peripheral blood mononuclear cells. Trimming removed 4 bases from V and 6 bases from J, leaving 10 bases between the germline ends. As encoded in the germline V gene (reference sequence), CDR1 is DFQATT while CDR2 is SNEGSKA. Taken from cysteine to phenylalanine, the CDR3 has 11 residues. Left in the record is the CDR3 DNA by itself, 33 bases read in frame from the first base. This same sample was also taken into another study, of yellow fever vaccine responses in identical twins. As that second study puts it: The T cell response to vaccination in identical twins was reported by the authors to appear partly convergent and partly personalized. The study precisely tracked vaccine-responding T cell clones in identical twins.

This chain joins TRBV20-1 to TRBJ2-7; TRBD2 is a weak D gene call, 7 bases matching. This TCR came from a woman aged 18-30 years in good health. Sequenced input: PBMCs. The DNA reads as follows: TGCAGTGCTAAAGGGGGGGCCGAGCAGTACTTC. Translated, it reads CSAKGGAEQYF.